This TCR beta chain derives from a study of OX40 agonist ivuxolimab in advanced cancers. Study-wide background: Six ivuxolimab dose levels, 0.01 to 10 mg/kg, were given intravenously every 2 weeks. Dose-escalation patients were diagnosed with hepatocellular carcinoma, melanoma, renal cell cancer or head and neck cancer. General study results and limits: Among the lowest peripheral clonal expansion occurred in 0.1-3.0 mg/kg partial responders. Expanded peripheral T cell antigen specificity was not determined.

Regarding this clone: Its antigen is not identified. The CDR3 ends on some other residue instead of the conserved phenylalanine or tryptophan, so this is likely a read error. No DNA is shown, since the ends of the CDR3 on it are uncertain; the CDR3 is the one TCRdb lists.

CDR1 and CDR2 (germline): MNHNS, SASEGT. Inclusive of both ends, the CDR3 amounts to 11 amino acids. Using immunoSEQ multiplex PCR, the repertoire was profiled, and TCRdb retains in-frame clones only, with some absent. This table has approximately 10,000 clones, about 85% appearing once. The sample was CD4+ or CD8+ T cells sorted from blood, taken in a trial of the OX40 agonist ivuxolimab. This chain links TRBV6-1 with TRBJ1-2. The receptor's source is an adult with an advanced solid tumor such as melanoma, head and neck, liver or kidney cancer. CDR3 sequence reads: CASSYGAVFIL.